This TCR beta chain was captured by sequencing in a study of blood T cell repertoires in COVID-19. Across the study: Collection of acute and convalescent COVID-19 samples took place in the United States, Italy and Spain. T cells, B-cell-depleted T cells, or PBMCs provided the cDNA or gDNA that served as material.

CDR1 is SEHNR and CDR2 is FQNEAQ in the germline V gene (reference sequence). The CDR3 spans 13 residues. Trimming cost V 5 bases and J 4 bases, with 9 bases left between them. As handled by the study authors: How many nucleated cells were present was estimated from reference gene primer amplification. The protocol was immunoSEQ multiplex PCR, while the TCRdb copy is restricted to in-frame clones and leaves out a portion. Clone size and the V and J calls come from that table; the DNA yielded D and trimming. The sample lists 90,000 to 140,000 clones; about three quarters were seen once. The clonotype comes from a woman between 70 and 85 years old with acute or convalescent COVID-19. This chain connects TRBV7-9 to TRBJ1-5; D is unresolved. The source material was peripheral blood. DNA for the CDR3: TGTGCCAGCAGCACCTCCGGGAATCAGCCCCAGCATTTT. Protein product: CASSTSGNQPQHF. Filled out from reference TRBV7-9 and TRBJ1-5, the complete variable domain reads DTGVSQNPRHKITKRGQNVTFRCDPISEHNRLYWYRQTLGQGPEFLTYFQNEAQLEKSRLLSDRFSAERPKGSFSTLEIQRTEQGDSAMYLCASSTSGNQPQHFGDGTRLSIL.